Below are 11 T cell receptor beta chains sequenced from a single sample in a study of shared clonotypes between healthy human individuals. The method was immunoSEQ multiplex PCR; TCRdb's version includes in-frame clones alone and lacks a portion of them. The top ten hold 10% to 15% of the sample, which has approximately 500,000 clones, about 84% seen once. The sample consisted of PBMCs. The receptors here all came from a woman in her thirties or forties in good health. Some clones in this sample may be carry-over from other donors' samples.

As concerns this clone: A far larger clone lies a single base away; this is likely a read error. The chain carries TRBV5-1 and TRBJ2-3; D might be TRBD1 (6 bases). Germline CDR1 and CDR2: SGHRS and YFSETQ. V dropped 3 bases and J dropped 3 bases, with 11 bases sitting between them. CDR3 length: 14 amino acids. CDR3: CASSWGTMTDTQYF. As DNA, the CDR3 is TGCGCCAGCAGCTGGGGGACAATGACAGATACGCAGTATTTT.

To note about this clone: The sample contains more than one DNA sequence encoding this CDR3. CDR3 sequence reads: CAISESLAAYNEQFF. The DNA for the CDR3 is TGTGCCATCAGTGAGTCACTAGCGGCATACAATGAGCAGTTCTTC. The rearrangement uses TRBV10-3 and TRBJ2-1; TRBD2 agrees at 8 bases. The CDR3 contains 15 residues. V trimming: 0 bases; J trimming: 4 bases; junction bases outside the gene matches: 2. The V gene's germline CDR1 is ENHRY and CDR2 SYGVKD.

The rearrangement joins TRBV28 to TRBJ1-4, with D hard to call. The CDR3 is 12 residues long. Trimming stripped 6 bases from V and 8 bases from J, with 10 bases between. Germline values: CDR1 MDHEN, CDR2 SYDVKM. CDR3 residues: CASSPGWEKLFF. The CDR3 nucleotides are TGTGCCAGCAGCCCGGGGTGGGAAAAACTGTTTTTT.

A note on this clone: A single base is all that separates this from a far larger clone, so a read error is likely. The chain is built from TRBV13 and TRBJ2-3, with 8 bases fitting TRBD2. The germline V gene has CDR1 PRHDT and CDR2 FYEKMQ (reference sequence). The length of the CDR3 is 15 residues. CDR3 sequence (DNA): TGTACCAGCAGCCGGAGCGGGAGTAGGGCAGATACGCAGTATTTT. The encoded protein is CTSSRSGSRADTQYF.

Concerning this clone itself: A read error is the likely source, as a far larger clone sits one nucleotide away. The chain recombines TRBV30 with TRBJ1-5; D call uncertain. The germline V gene has CDR1 GTSNPN and CDR2 SVGIG (reference sequence). The CDR3 runs 15 residues. Trimming removed 2 bases at V and 0 bases at J, with 11 bases between. The CDR3 DNA reads TGTGCCTGGAGTCTGACGGTGCCTAGCAATCAGCCCCAGCATTTT. Translating it yields CAWSLTVPSNQPQHF.

This clone has only a few counts. CDR3 coding DNA: TGTGCCAGCAGCGTTGGACAGGGGGCAGGTGGCTACACCTTC. The encoded protein is CASSVGQGAGGYTF. The chain has TRBV9 and TRBJ1-2, with 11 bases fitting TRBD1. J lost 7 bases, V lost 2 bases, and 4 bases had no gene match. The CDR3 spans 14 residues. Germline lookup yields CDR1 SGDLS and CDR2 YYNGEE. The whole variable domain, filled in from reference TRBV9 and TRBJ1-2, reads DSGVTQTPKHLITATGQRVTLRCSPRSGDLSVYWYQQSLDQGLQFLIQYYNGEERAKGNILERFSAQQFPDLHSELNLSSLELGDSALYFCASSVGQGAGGYTFGSGTRLTVV.

In the case of this clone: At the DNA level, this CDR3 is encoded by other sequences in the same sample as well. The V and J genes are TRBV5-1 and TRBJ2-5; D remains unclear. V gave up 4 bases and J gave up 3 bases, with 7 bases separating them. This CDR3 is 12 amino acids long. Germline assignment: CDR1 SGHRS and CDR2 YFSETQ. In DNA, the CDR3 is TGCGCCAGCAGCCTGGACGAAGAGACCCAGTACTTC. The encoded protein is CASSLDEETQYF.

This rearrangement joins TRBV19 to TRBJ1-4; D is unclear. Germline lookup yields CDR1 LNHDA and CDR2 SQIVND (reference sequence). Trimming took off 4 bases at V and 7 bases at J, with 13 bases between the two ends. The CDR3 extends over 14 amino acids. The CDR3 DNA follows: TGTGCCAGTAGTACCCTCGGGCGGTCTGAAAAACTGTTTTTT. Its translation: CASSTLGRSEKLFF.

The chain employs TRBV2 and TRBJ2-5; 13 bases are a match to TRBD2. Trimming cost V 7 bases and J 4 bases; bases outside gene matches: 3. In germline, CDR1 is SNHLY, CDR2 FYNNEI. The CDR3 is 14 amino acids. The CDR3, as DNA: TGTGCCAGCACCGGACTAGCGGGAGTAGAGACCCAGTACTTC. Its translation is CASTGLAGVETQYF.

This CDR3 reads CSARGALSTDTQYF. The CDR3 region has the DNA TGCAGCGCCCGAGGGGCGCTGAGCACAGATACGCAGTATTTT. This chain links TRBV29-1 with TRBJ2-3; D might be TRBD1 or TRBD2, each matching 5 bases. CDR1 and CDR2 (germline): SQVTM, ANQGSEA. The germline V and J ends were trimmed by 7 bases and 0 bases, with 14 bases remaining between them. The CDR3 runs to 14 residues.

Remarks on this clone: At one boundary the junction diverges from the germline segment, which might be a read error. This chain uses TRBV6-1 with TRBJ2-4, with 8 bases matching TRBD1. The germline V gene has CDR1 MNHNS and CDR2 SASEGT. The CDR3 spans 13 residues. CDR3 sequence reads: CASSGYTGTGFLF. DNA of the CDR3: TGTGCCAGCAGTGGATATACCGGGACAGGATTTTTGTTC.